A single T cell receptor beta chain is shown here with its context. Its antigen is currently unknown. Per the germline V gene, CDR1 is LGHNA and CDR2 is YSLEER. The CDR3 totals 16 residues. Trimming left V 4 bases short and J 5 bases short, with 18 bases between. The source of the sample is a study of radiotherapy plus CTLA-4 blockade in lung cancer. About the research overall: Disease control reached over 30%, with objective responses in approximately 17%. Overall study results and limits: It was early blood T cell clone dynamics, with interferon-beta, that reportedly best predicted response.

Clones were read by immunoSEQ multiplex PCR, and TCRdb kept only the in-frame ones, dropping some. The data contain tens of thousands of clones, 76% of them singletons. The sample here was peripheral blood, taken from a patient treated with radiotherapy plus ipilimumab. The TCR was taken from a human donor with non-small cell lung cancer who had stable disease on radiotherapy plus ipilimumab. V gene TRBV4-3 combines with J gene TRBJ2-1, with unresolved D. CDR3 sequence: CASSLTYSGWDNEQFF. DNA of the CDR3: TGCGCCAGCAGCCTAACTTATTCAGGCTGGGACAATGAGCAGTTCTTC.